These T cell receptor beta chains were read from a single sample in a study of blood T cells in healthy people across ages. TCRdb called the 5' RACE reads again in MiXCR, with one record for every CDR3 protein. The sample shows more than 1.4 million distinct CDR3 sequences, around 39% of them seen only once. The source material was blood. These receptors came from a woman aged 18 to 35 in good health. The conserved cysteine and the conserved F or W are not part of the CDR3 here. Fields, in order: V gene, J gene, CDR3 protein.

v_gene: TRBV6-5; j_gene: TRBJ2-1; CDR3aa: ASSYAGSYYNEQF
v_gene: TRBV6-1; j_gene: TRBJ1-4; CDR3aa: ASTAGASNEKLF
v_gene: TRBV20-1; j_gene: TRBJ2-5; CDR3aa: SARQIQETQY
v_gene: TRBV9; j_gene: TRBJ2-1; CDR3aa: ASSSRLGAGSYNEQF
v_gene: TRBV3-1; j_gene: NA; CDR3aa: ASSQEGQGSETQY
v_gene: TRBV5-1; j_gene: TRBJ2-7; CDR3aa: ASTTTRPGLAASYEQY
v_gene: TRBV6-1; j_gene: TRBJ1-1; CDR3aa: ASTSTGFEAF
v_gene: TRBV6-1; j_gene: TRBJ2-7; CDR3aa: ASSRTGVEGYEQY
v_gene: TRBV7-9; j_gene: TRBJ2-7; CDR3aa: ASSHRVTYEQY
v_gene: TRBV6-1; j_gene: TRBJ2-7; CDR3aa: ASSEVQGSYEQY
v_gene: TRBV7-2; j_gene: TRBJ2-2; CDR3aa: ASSSRAGDTGELF
v_gene: TRBV3-1; j_gene: TRBJ1-2; CDR3aa: ASSQVQGPYGYT
v_gene: TRBV3-1; j_gene: TRBJ2-7; CDR3aa: ASSHFPGQGVPNEQY
v_gene: TRBV4-1; j_gene: TRBJ1-5; CDR3aa: ASSQDNRGKQPQH